Below, 24 T cell receptor beta chains from the same sample are listed, as sequenced in a study of spatial heterogeneity in lung cancer. One entry per CDR3 protein, called by TCRdb with MiXCR from the 5' RACE reads. The sample consists of 90,000 or so distinct CDR3 sequences, approximately 8.5% of them appearing once. Described time point: sample taken at primary tumor resection. No cells were sorted before sequencing. The whole RNA sequenced was extracted from tumor, nontumor lung or frozen PBMC. The sequencing here drew on PBMCs, taken at surgery. The receptor source for this set is a male donor with early-stage non-small cell lung cancer.

For this clonotype: A read error is possible here, since a much larger clone lies one base away. The V gene is TRBV7-9, the J gene TRBJ2-7; D is possibly TRBD2 (5 bases). This CDR3 is 13 amino acids long. CDR1 is SEHNR, CDR2 FQNEAQ, per germline (reference sequence). CDR3 nucleotides: TGTGCCGGCAGCCCCAGCGGAACCTACGAGCAGTACTTC. Translated, it gives CAGSPSGTYEQYF.

This clonotype has only a few counts. The chain recombines TRBV29-1 with TRBJ2-3; 7 bases agree with TRBD1. Trimming took 8 bases from V and 1 from J; bases not matched to a gene: 12. This CDR3 comprises 15 residues. Germline CDR1 SQVTM, CDR2 ANQGSEA. CDR3 nucleotides: TGCAGCTACAGGGGAGCACAGGAGGGCACAGATACGCAGTATTTT. It is translated as CSYRGAQEGTDTQYF.

In this sample, this clonotype turned up a few times. The chain combines TRBV29-1 with TRBJ2-7, with a weak D call TRBD2 (7 bases). V gave up 5 bases and J gave up 6 bases, with 11 bases separating them. The CDR3 consists of 11 residues. Germline CDR1 is SQVTM and CDR2 is ANQGSEA. CDR3 bases: TGCAGCGTTTCTAGGGGGGGCGAGCAGTACTTC. Its translation: CSVSRGGEQYF.

This clonotype showed up just a few times. The J gene is TRBJ1-5, the V gene TRBV10-3; tentatively, D is TRBD1 (6 bases). This CDR3 comprises 12 residues. Germline CDR1 reads ENHRY; CDR2 reads SYGVKD. Between the trimmed V and J ends, which lost 6 bases and 4 bases, there was a span of 7 bases. The CDR3 loop is CAIRTGNQPQHF. CDR3 DNA: TGTGCCATCAGAACAGGGAATCAGCCCCAGCATTTT.

The rearrangement links TRBV5-1 to TRBJ2-5; D is possibly TRBD1 (6 bases). CDR1 and CDR2 from the germline V gene are SGHRS and YFSETQ. This CDR3 is built from 14 residues. V was cut by 0 bases and J by 2 bases, with 8 bases left in between. CDR3: CASSLEQGQETQYF. In DNA form, the CDR3 reads TGCGCCAGCAGCTTGGAACAGGGTCAAGAGACCCAGTACTTC. Variable domain in full (rest from reference TRBV5-1 and TRBJ2-5): KAGVTQTPRYLIKTRGQQVTLSCSPISGHRSVSWYQQTPGQGLQFLFEYFSETQRNKGNFPGRFSGRQFSNSRSEMNVSTLELGDSALYLCASSLEQGQETQYFGPGTRLLVL.

This clonotype was detected many times. The V and J genes are TRBV9 and TRBJ1-5, with a possible D match to TRBD1 (5 bases). The length of the CDR3 is 15 residues. Trimming stripped 1 base from V and 3 bases from J, with 11 bases between. Looked up from germline, CDR1 is SGDLS and CDR2 is YYNGEE. The DNA of the CDR3 is TGTGCCAGCAGCGTAACGGGGCGGTTCAATCAGCCCCAGCATTTT. It codes for CASSVTGRFNQPQHF.

This clonotype was recorded at least ten times. This sequence joins TRBV5-4 and TRBJ2-5; tentatively, D is TRBD1 (6 bases). V lost 3 bases and J 4 bases, leaving 16 bases between the germline ends. This CDR3 has 15 amino acids. Germline CDR1 is SGHNT and CDR2 is YYREEE (reference sequence). This CDR3 reads CASSSRAGASETQYF. DNA of the CDR3: TGTGCCAGCAGCTCCCGGGCAGGGGCTTCAGAGACCCAGTACTTC.

The chain employs TRBV29-1 and TRBJ2-2; 7 bases fit TRBD1. J lost 0 bases, V lost 7 bases, and 17 bases had no gene match. The CDR3 totals 18 residues. Germline CDR1 and CDR2: SQVTM and ANQGSEA. This chain's CDR3 is CSERSSRRQGANTGELFF. CDR3 coding DNA: TGCAGCGAAAGGTCCTCACGAAGACAGGGCGCGAACACCGGGGAGCTGTTTTTT.

The chain is built from TRBV4-3 and TRBJ2-7; D is uncertain. V lost 0 bases to trimming and J lost 2 bases, with 8 bases between them. This CDR3 has 14 residues. Germline CDR1 and CDR2: LGHNA and YSLEER. CDR3 in DNA: TGCGCCAGCAGCCAAGATCCCCAGGCCTACGAGCAGTACTTC. Its protein product is CASSQDPQAYEQYF.

The chain uses TRBV7-8 and TRBJ2-1, with D perhaps matching TRBD2 (5 bases). The germline V gene has CDR1 SGHVS and CDR2 FQNEAQ. The CDR3 contains 13 residues. The germline V and J ends were trimmed by 1 base and 9 bases, with 10 bases remaining between them. CDR3 sequence reads: CASSLDRGSEQFF. CDR3 DNA sequence: TGTGCCAGCAGCTTAGACCGGGGAAGTGAGCAGTTCTTC.

The chain employs TRBV20-1 and TRBJ1-3; 7 bases line up with TRBD1. CDR1 is DFQATT, CDR2 SNEGSKA, per germline (reference sequence). The CDR3 contains 11 residues. V lost 6 bases to trimming and J lost 9 bases; unmatched junction nucleotides: 5. The CDR3 loop is CSARGPGTIYF. CDR3 sequence (DNA): TGCAGTGCGAGGGGGCCAGGCACCATATATTTT.

In its sample, this clonotype was seen a few times. The chain has TRBV5-1 and TRBJ2-4, with TRBD2 identical over 7 bases. V lost 7 bases, J lost 8 bases, and 15 bases stayed unmatched. The CDR3 is made up of 15 amino acids. Germline CDR1 is SGHRS and CDR2 is YFSETQ. The DNA for the CDR3 is TGCGCCAGCGGGTTAGGCGCGGGAGTGGGAGACATTCAGTACTTC. Translating gives CASGLGAGVGDIQYF.

The table lists this clonotype with many counts. The gene calls are TRBV18 and TRBJ2-3; TRBD2 aligns across 9 bases. J gave up 0 bases and V 2 bases, and 0 bases lay outside the gene matches. The CDR3 contains 15 residues. CDR1 and CDR2 (germline): KGHSH, LQKENI. Here the CDR3 reads CASSPTSGSTDTQYF. The CDR3 coding sequence is TGTGCCAGCTCACCAACTAGCGGGAGCACAGATACGCAGTATTTT.

This clonotype has ten or more counts. The chain is built from TRBV6-2 or TRBV6-3 and TRBJ2-1; 8 bases are a match to TRBD1. V shed 2 bases, J shed 9 bases, and the junction held 6 bases outside the gene matches. CDR3 length equals 14 residues. Germline assignment: CDR1 MNHEY and CDR2 SVGEGT. CDR3 bases: TGTGCCAGCAGTTACATCGGACAGGGAGGTGAGCAGTTCTTC. Encoded protein: CASSYIGQGGEQFF.

This clonotype was recorded a few times. The chain couples TRBV5-6 to TRBJ2-1; possible D gene TRBD1, 5 bases. The CDR3 loop spans 15 amino acids. V shed 3 bases and J shed 4 bases, with 14 bases lying between them. Germline loops: CDR1 SGHDT, CDR2 YYEEEE. In DNA, the CDR3 is TGTGCCAGCAGCTCAGGGATAAGTCCGTACAATGAGCAGTTCTTC. It translates to CASSSGISPYNEQFF.

This clonotype came up a few times. The chain employs TRBV3-1 and TRBJ2-3; D is unclear. The CDR3 is 13 residues long. Trimming pared 4 bases from V and 2 bases from J, leaving 7 bases between. The germline CDR1 and CDR2 sequences are LGHDT and YNNKEL (reference sequence). CDR3 nucleotides: TGTGCCAGCAGCCCCGGCCCCACAGATACGCAGTATTTT. Its translation: CASSPGPTDTQYF.

This clonotype was picked up many times. In DNA, the CDR3 is TGTGCCAGCAGCCTAGGACAGGGACGTAATGAAAAACTGTTTTTT. It specifies CASSLGQGRNEKLFF. This chain links TRBV3-1 with TRBJ1-4; 8 bases are shared with TRBD1. Trimming removed 4 bases from V and 4 bases from J; junction bases left unmatched: 5. This CDR3 is 15 amino acids long. Germline CDR1 reads LGHDT; CDR2 reads YNNKEL (reference sequence). Complete variable domain (other parts from reference TRBV3-1 and TRBJ1-4): DTAVSQTPKYLVTQMGNDKSIKCEQNLGHDTMYWYKQDSKKFLKIMFSYNNKELIINETVPNRFSPKSPDKAHLNLHINSLELGDSAVYFCASSLGQGRNEKLFFGSGTQLSVL.

This chain uses TRBV12-3 or TRBV12-4 with TRBJ2-7, with D possibly called TRBD1 or TRBD2 (5 bases each). Trimming left V 6 bases short and J 5 bases short, with 14 bases between. This CDR3 has 13 amino acids. In nucleotides, the CDR3 is TGTGCCAGCAGCCGGGACGGCGCGCACGAGCAGTACTTC. The encoded protein is CASSRDGAHEQYF.

The rearrangement links TRBV28 to TRBJ2-7; D remains unclear. CDR1 is MDHEN, CDR2 SYDVKM, per germline. V was cut by 9 bases and J by 7 bases, with 16 bases left in between. The CDR3 consists of 12 residues. Here the CDR3 reads CASKEKGREQYF. The CDR3 nucleotides read TGTGCCAGTAAAGAGAAAGGCAGGGAGCAGTACTTC.

This clonotype was observed a handful of times. The rearrangement joins TRBV20-1 to TRBJ1-4, with D maybe TRBD1 (5 bases). The germline gives CDR1 DFQATT, CDR2 SNEGSKA (reference sequence). The CDR3 extends over 12 amino acids. CDR3 loop: CRPGRINEKLFF. For the CDR3, the DNA is TGCAGGCCGGGACGGATTAATGAAAAACTGTTTTTT.

This clonotype was picked up many times. This rearrangement joins TRBV6-1 to TRBJ1-1; D is possibly TRBD1 (5 bases). CDR1 and CDR2 (germline): MNHNS, SASEGT. This CDR3 region has 14 residues. V lost 5 bases and J lost 4, with 14 bases in between. Here the CDR3 DNA reads TGTGCCAGCAGTCAAACGGGGGGGGGCACTGAAGCTTTCTTT. Translation gives CASSQTGGGTEAFF.

This chain connects TRBV25-1 to TRBJ2-7; D may be TRBD2 (5 bases). The CDR3 consists of 12 residues. Trimming took 3 bases from V and 5 from J, leaving 8 bases between them. Germline V lookup: CDR1 MGHDK, CDR2 SYGVNS. The CDR3 spells CASSDSGDEQYF. CDR3 DNA: TGTGCCAGCAGTGACTCCGGGGACGAGCAGTACTTC.

This clonotype was found a few times. The rearrangement joins TRBV3-1 to TRBJ2-2, with a tentative D call TRBD2 (6 bases). Trimming cost V 0 bases and J 4 bases, with 15 bases left between them. CDR1 is LGHDT, CDR2 YNNKEL, per germline (reference sequence). This CDR3 is 17 amino acids long. The CDR3 spells CASSQDGHSGLTGELFF. The CDR3 DNA reads TGTGCCAGCAGCCAAGATGGACATAGCGGACTCACCGGGGAGCTGTTTTTT.

This clonotype was picked up many times. V gene TRBV12-3 or TRBV12-4 combines with J gene TRBJ2-7; 11 nucleotides agree with TRBD2. This CDR3 has 15 amino acids. J was trimmed by 4 bases and V by 6 bases; bases with no gene match: 8. This chain's CDR3 is CASSPTSGRGYEQYF. CDR3 in DNA: TGTGCCAGCAGCCCTACTAGCGGGAGAGGGTACGAGCAGTACTTC.